The 27 T cell receptor beta chains below all came from one sample that was sequenced in a study of CD8+CD57+ T cells in acquired aplastic anemia. Investigators profiled TCR beta VDJ and CDR3 from genomic DNA template. TCRdb fed the reads into MiXCR, producing one record per CDR3 protein. The data show approximately 130,000 distinct CDR3 sequences, with approximately 36% seen just once and about 2.6% held by the top ten. CD8+CD57+ cell expansion had been shown by flow cytometry in patients chosen for sequencing. Sequencing was performed on sorted CD4+, CD8+, or CD8+CD57+ T cells (not recorded which) from PBMCs. Receptors were obtained from a human donor with aplastic anemia.

About this clonotype: This may stem from a read error, because a much larger clone lies one nucleotide away. This sequence joins TRBV4-2 and TRBJ2-5, with 12 bases fitting TRBD2. CDR3 length equals 17 residues. Germline V gene sequence: CDR1 LGHNA, CDR2 YNFKEQ. This CDR3 reads CASSQESGTSGQETLYF. CDR3 sequence (DNA): TGTGCCAGCAGCCAAGAATCGGGGACTAGCGGGCAAGAGACCCTGTACTTC.

This clonotype turned up a few times. This chain connects TRBV18 to TRBJ1-2, with D maybe TRBD1 (6 bases). The CDR3 covers 16 residues. V was shortened by 0 bases and J by 2 bases, with 13 bases between the two germline ends. Per the germline V gene, CDR1 is KGHSH and CDR2 is LQKENI. CDR3 amino acids: CASSPPRIGGNYGYTF. As DNA, the CDR3 is TGTGCCAGCTCACCACCGCGGATAGGGGGGAACTATGGCTACACCTTC.

This chain joins TRBV10-3 and TRBJ1-1; D is possibly TRBD1 (6 bases). CDR3 length: 15 amino acids. Trimming took 5 bases from V and 3 from J, leaving 16 bases between them. Germline V gene data show CDR1 as ENHRY and CDR2 as SYGVKD. The CDR3 sequence: CAISPSYRADTEAFF. CDR3 DNA: TGTGCCATCAGTCCCTCGTACAGGGCGGACACTGAAGCTTTCTTT.

This clonotype was seen ten or more times. The chain carries TRBV5-6 and TRBJ1-1; a weak D match, TRBD1 (5 bases). V was cut by 4 bases and J by 6 bases, with 13 bases left in between. Germline CDR1 SGHDT, CDR2 YYEEEE. The CDR3 runs 13 residues. Here the CDR3 DNA reads TGTGCCAGCAGCGCCGGGGGGGTGGCTGAAGCTTTCTTT. Amino acid sequence: CASSAGGVAEAFF.

In its sample, this clonotype was seen a few times. With a much larger clone just one base away, this may be a read error. This chain joins TRBV6-1 and TRBJ1-5; D is uncertain. The CDR3 spans 13 residues. Germline V gives CDR1 MNHNS, CDR2 SASEGT. Trimming pared 7 bases from V and 4 bases from J, leaving 11 bases between. The CDR3 bases are TGTGCCAGCAACGACGGGGTGAATCAGCCCCAGCATTTT. It codes for CASNDGVNQPQHF.

Note on this clonotype: A much larger clone lies one base from this, so it may be a read error. This chain uses TRBV20-1 with TRBJ1-1; TRBD1 is a possible D gene (5 bases). Trimming removed 6 bases from V and 4 bases from J, with 15 bases in between. The germline gives CDR1 DFQATT, CDR2 SNEGSKA (reference sequence). The CDR3 spans 13 residues. DNA for the CDR3: TGCAGTGCAAGGTCCGGGGGGAGCACTGAAGCTTTCTTT. It yields the protein CSARSGGSTEAFF.

This clonotype was detected a few times. CDR3 sequence (DNA): TGTGCCAGCCCCCTAAGAATACCTTGCTCCTACGAGCAGTACGTC. Protein sequence: CASPLRIPCSYEQYV. The chain links TRBV27 to TRBJ2-7; D unclear. The CDR3 consists of 15 residues. The V end lost 8 bases, the J end lost 0 bases, and 17 bases lay between the germline ends. The V gene's germline CDR1 is MNHEY and CDR2 SMNVEV (reference sequence).

The CDR3 spells CASSASSGHHHSSYNEQFF. The CDR3 nucleotides read TGTGCCAGCAGCGCCTCATCGGGACACCATCACAGCTCCTACAATGAGCAGTTCTTC. The rearrangement joins TRBV9 to TRBJ2-1, with D possibly being TRBD1 (6 bases). CDR3 length: 19 residues. The V gene lost 3 bases and the J gene lost 0 bases, with 22 bases spanning the gap. In germline, CDR1 is SGDLS, CDR2 YYNGEE.

The chain couples TRBV28 to TRBJ2-7; 8 bases map to TRBD2. Trimming took 10 bases from V and 5 from J; bases not matched to a gene: 10. The CDR3 runs to 13 residues. The germline CDR1 and CDR2 sequences are MDHEN and SYDVKM. CDR3 protein: CAITTGTRHEQYF. As DNA, the CDR3 is TGTGCCATCACTACCGGGACTAGACACGAGCAGTACTTC.

On this clonotype itself: One base away lies a much larger clone, so this may be a sequencing read error. As the CDR3 is not closed by the conserved phenylalanine or tryptophan, this likely results from a read error. V gene TRBV6-1 combines with J gene TRBJ1-1; D is unclear. Germline V gene sequence: CDR1 MNHNS, CDR2 SASEGT. The V gene lost 5 bases and the J gene lost 1 base, with 11 bases spanning the gap. The CDR3 runs 14 residues. CDR3 in amino acids: CASSKPWGNTEAFL. Here the CDR3 DNA reads TGTGCCAGCAGTAAACCCTGGGGGAACACTGAAGCTTTCCTT.

Notes on this clonotype: One junction end disagrees with the germline gene, perhaps due to a read error. The chain recombines TRBV5-6 with TRBJ2-3, with TRBD1 identical over 8 bases. This CDR3 is 16 amino acids long. Germline V gene lookup returns CDR1 SGHDT and CDR2 YYEEEE. The CDR3 region has the DNA TGTACCAGCAGCTCCCGGGGCCAGGGGGCAACAGATACGCAGTATTTT. Amino acid sequence: CTSSSRGQGATDTQYF. The variable domain in full, with the rest retrieved from reference TRBV5-6 and TRBJ2-3, is DAGVTQSPTHLIKTRGQQVTLRCSPKSGHDTVSWYQQALGQGPQFIFQYYEEEERQRGNFPDRFSGHQFPNYSSELNVNALLLGDSALYLCTSSSRGQGATDTQYFGPGTRLTVL.

Details on this clonotype: Lacking the conserved final phenylalanine or tryptophan, this CDR3 likely reflects a read error. The DNA is omitted, as the CDR3 cannot be located on it reliably, and the CDR3 follows TCRdb's listing. The genes are TRBV20-1 and TRBJ1-1. Germline V gene lookup returns CDR1 DFQATT and CDR2 SNEGSKA (reference sequence). With termini counted, the CDR3 has 12 amino acids. The CDR3 is CSAWTKNTEAFL.

This clonotype was picked up many times. The chain recombines TRBV2 with TRBJ2-4, with D possibly matching TRBD2 (9 bases). Germline values: CDR1 SNHLY, CDR2 FYNNEI. The CDR3 has 18 amino acids. V was trimmed by 10 bases and J by 2 bases, leaving 27 bases between them. CDR3 amino acids: CATQQGVSASGTKNIQYF. CDR3 in DNA: TGTGCCACCCAACAGGGGGTCTCGGCTAGCGGGACCAAAAACATTCAGTACTTC.

This clonotype was detected many times. V and J are TRBV9 and TRBJ2-7; D call uncertain. Germline CDR1 SGDLS, CDR2 YYNGEE. V dropped 0 bases and J dropped 0 bases, with 16 bases sitting between them. The CDR3 sequence is 17 residues long. Here the CDR3 DNA reads TGTGCCAGCAGCGTAGATGGCAGGACCTACTTCTCCTACGAGCAGTACTTC. Residues: CASSVDGRTYFSYEQYF.

In its sample, this clonotype was seen many times. The chain combines TRBV5-1 with TRBJ2-1, with 9 positions matching TRBD2. This CDR3 spans 15 amino acids. V was clipped by 0 bases and J by 10 bases; unmatched bases: 8. Germline assignment: CDR1 SGHRS and CDR2 YFSETQ. CDR3 loop: CASSLASGDPREQFF. As DNA, the CDR3 is TGCGCCAGCAGCTTGGCTAGCGGGGACCCGAGGGAGCAGTTCTTC.

This clonotype has more than one count but fewer than ten. The chain is built from TRBV3-1 and TRBJ2-7; 11 nucleotides align to TRBD2. CDR1 is LGHDT, CDR2 YNNKEL, per germline (reference sequence). The CDR3 has 15 residues. V trimming: 6 bases; J trimming: 4 bases; junction bases outside the gene matches: 8. The DNA of the CDR3 is TGTGCCAGCAGTCCGACTAGCGGGGCAGGGTACGAGCAGTACTTC. Its protein product is CASSPTSGAGYEQYF.

This clonotype was observed at least ten times. The chain employs TRBV28 and TRBJ1-6; D gene ambiguous. With 3 bases removed from V and 9 bases from J, the gap between germline ends came to 12 bases. The CDR3 loop spans 14 amino acids. CDR1 MDHEN and CDR2 SYDVKM come from the germline V gene. For the CDR3, the DNA is TGTGCCAGCAGTTTTTTTTCGACCCGTTCACCCCTCCACTTT. This codes for CASSFFSTRSPLHF.

The chain links TRBV5-6 to TRBJ1-6; no reliable D call. Germline CDR1 and CDR2: SGHDT and YYEEEE. Trimming left V 0 bases short and J 4 bases short, with 8 bases between. CDR3 size: 15 residues. The DNA for the CDR3 is TGTGCCAGCAGCTTGGGACGGACTTATAATTCACCCCTCCACTTT. This sequence encodes CASSLGRTYNSPLHF.

Ten or more counts support this clonotype. V is TRBV15 and J is TRBJ2-3; 11 positions match TRBD2. Germline CDR1 LNHNV, CDR2 YYDKDF (reference sequence). J gave up 4 bases and V 0 bases, and 0 bases lay outside the gene matches. This CDR3 spans 15 amino acids. CDR3 amino acids: CATSRDSGGADTQYF. DNA for the CDR3: TGTGCCACCAGCAGAGATAGCGGGGGGGCAGATACGCAGTATTTT.

This clonotype was seen once. A much larger clone lies a single base off, so this may be a read error. The chain combines TRBV20-1 with TRBJ2-3; 9 bases are shared with TRBD2. The CDR3 runs 18 residues. CDR1 DFQATT and CDR2 SNEGSKA come from the germline V gene (reference sequence). The CDR3 nucleotides read TGCAGTGTTAGAGACCCCGGGGCTAGCGGGGCATTGGGGGATACGCAGTATTTT. This encodes CSVRDPGASGALGDTQYF.

This clonotype has only a few counts. A much larger clone lies one base from this, so it may be a read error. The chain uses TRBV12-3 or TRBV12-4 and TRBJ2-7; D perhaps matches TRBD1 (6 bases). V dropped 4 bases and J dropped 3 bases, with 16 bases sitting between them. The CDR3 loop spans 15 amino acids. DNA for the CDR3: TGTGCCAGCAGTTCCCGTCTTGGACAGAGCTACGAGCAGTACGTC. Amino acid sequence: CASSSRLGQSYEQYV.

The J gene is TRBJ1-4, the V gene TRBV5-8; TRBD1 aligns across 8 bases. V was pared by 4 bases and J by 8 bases, with 10 bases of the junction left unmatched. CDR1 is SGHTS, CDR2 YDEGEE, per germline. The CDR3 extends over 15 amino acids. The CDR3 nucleotides read TGTGCCAGCAGCCAAAAAGTGGACAGGGTGGAAAAACTGTTTTTT. Its translation: CASSQKVDRVEKLFF. Full variable domain (missing parts from reference TRBV5-8 and TRBJ1-4): EAGVTQSPTHLIKTRGQQATLRCSPISGHTSVYWYQQALGLGLQFLLWYDEGEERNRGNFPPRFSGRQFPNYSSELNVNALELEDSALYLCASSQKVDRVEKLFFGSGTQLSVL.

This clonotype was found many times. V and J are TRBV14 and TRBJ2-3, with D hard to call. V lost 0 bases and J 3 bases, leaving 4 bases between the germline ends. The CDR3 is 13 amino acids. Germline CDR1 is SGHDN and CDR2 is FVKESK. CDR3 in DNA: TGTGCCAGCAGCCAAGATTGGACAGATACGCAGTATTTT. It yields the protein CASSQDWTDTQYF.

The rearrangement links TRBV19 to TRBJ1-1; D may be TRBD1 (6 bases). The CDR3 is 13 residues long. V was cut by 8 bases and J by 0 bases, with 10 bases left in between. CDR1 is LNHDA and CDR2 is SQIVND in the germline V gene (reference sequence). In nucleotides, the CDR3 is TGTGCCAGTCGGACAGTCATGAACACTGAAGCTTTCTTT. It translates to CASRTVMNTEAFF. Complete variable domain (other parts from reference TRBV19 and TRBJ1-1): DGGITQSPKYLFRKEGQNVTLSCEQNLNHDAMYWYRQDPGQGLRLIYYSQIVNDFQKGDIAEGYSVSREKKESFPLTVTSAQKNPTAFYLCASRTVMNTEAFFGQGTRLTVV.

This clonotype was seen at least ten times. This chain uses TRBV28 with TRBJ1-3, with TRBD1 as a possible D gene (5 bases). CDR1 MDHEN and CDR2 SYDVKM come from the germline V gene. With 4 bases removed from V and 4 bases from J, the gap between germline ends came to 14 bases. This CDR3 comprises 15 residues. The CDR3 region has the DNA TGTGCCAGCAGTTCTTCCCCGGGACGAGGAAACACCATATATTTT. This sequence encodes CASSSSPGRGNTIYF.

Only one count was recorded for this clonotype. The chain recombines TRBV2 with TRBJ1-2; no clear D. The V gene's germline CDR1 is SNHLY and CDR2 FYNNEI. This CDR3 comprises 13 residues. V dropped 5 bases and J dropped 0 bases, with 7 bases sitting between them. CDR3 DNA sequence: TGTGCCAGCAGTACGATCGCTAACTATGGCTACACCTTC. This codes for CASSTIANYGYTF.

To note about this clonotype: Possible read error: a much larger clone is one base away. The chain recombines TRBV5-1 with TRBJ1-4, with unresolved D. Germline CDR1 reads SGHRS; CDR2 reads YFSETQ. Between the trimmed V and J ends, which lost 4 bases and 3 bases, there was a span of 10 bases. The CDR3 has 14 amino acids. In DNA, the CDR3 is TGCGCCAGCAGCCGGGGTCCACCTAATGAAAAACTGTTTTTT. Residues: CASSRGPPNEKLFF. Drawing the rest from reference TRBV5-1 and TRBJ1-4, the complete variable domain is KAGVTQTPRYLIKTRGQQVTLSCSPISGHRSVSWYQQTPGQGLQFLFEYFSETQRNKGNFPGRFSGRQFSNSRSEMNVSTLELGDSALYLCASSRGPPNEKLFFGSGTQLSVL.